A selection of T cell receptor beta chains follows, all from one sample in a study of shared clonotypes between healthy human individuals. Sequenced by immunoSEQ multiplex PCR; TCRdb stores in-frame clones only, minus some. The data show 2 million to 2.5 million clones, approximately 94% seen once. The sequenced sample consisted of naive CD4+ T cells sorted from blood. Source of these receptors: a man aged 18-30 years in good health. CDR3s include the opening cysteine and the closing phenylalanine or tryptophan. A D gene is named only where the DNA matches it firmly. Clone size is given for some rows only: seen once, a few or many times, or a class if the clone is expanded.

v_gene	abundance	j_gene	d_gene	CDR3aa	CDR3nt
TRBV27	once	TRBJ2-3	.	CASNLPGYTQYF	TGTGCCAGCAACCTCCCGGGCTATACGCAGTATTTT
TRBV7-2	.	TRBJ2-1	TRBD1	CASSLVGQGSDEQFF	TGTGCCAGCAGCTTAGTGGGACAGGGGAGCGATGAGCAGTTCTTC
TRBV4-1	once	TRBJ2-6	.	CASSPTVISGANVLTF	TGCGCCAGCAGCCCGACGGTAATCTCTGGGGCCAACGTCCTGACTTTC
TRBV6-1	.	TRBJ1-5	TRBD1	CASSFTGGSPEPQHF	TGTGCCAGCAGTTTTACAGGGGGCAGTCCGGAGCCCCAGCATTTT
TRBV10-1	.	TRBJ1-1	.	CASSESGGSEAFF	TGCGCCAGCAGTGAGTCCGGAGGCTCTGAAGCTTTCTTT
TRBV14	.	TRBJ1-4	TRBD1	CASSQATGYEKLFF	TGTGCCAGCAGCCAAGCGACAGGGTATGAAAAACTGTTTTTT
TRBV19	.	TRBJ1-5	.	CASSMGTPYSNQPQHF	TGTGCCAGTAGTATGGGGACACCGTATAGCAATCAGCCCCAGCATTTT
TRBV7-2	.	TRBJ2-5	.	CASSSGVPGTQYF	TGTGCCAGCAGCTCAGGGGTTCCGGGGACCCAGTACTTC
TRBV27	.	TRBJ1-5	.	CASRVDRSSNQPQHF	TGTGCCAGCAGGGTGGACAGATCGAGCAATCAGCCCCAGCATTTT
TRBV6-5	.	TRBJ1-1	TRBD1	CASSAAGGSFF	TGTGCCAGCAGCGCCGCAGGGGGGTCTTTCTTT
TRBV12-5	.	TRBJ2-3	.	CASGLGDTQYF	TGTGCTAGTGGTCTAGGAGATACGCAGTATTTT
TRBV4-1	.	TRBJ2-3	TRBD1	CASSRTGVSADTQYF	TGCGCCAGCAGCCGGACAGGCGTCTCGGCAGATACGCAGTATTTT
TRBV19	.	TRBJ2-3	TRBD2	CASSIGLAPLSPFVSDTQYF	TGTGCCAGTAGTATAGGACTAGCACCCCTTTCCCCATTTGTATCAGATACGCAGTATTTT
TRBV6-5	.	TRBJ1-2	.	CASRGESGKGYGYTF	TGTGCCAGCAGGGGAGAATCGGGGAAGGGCTATGGCTACACCTTC
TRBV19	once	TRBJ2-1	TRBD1	CASSYGDRDNNEQFF	TGTGCCAGTAGTTACGGGGACAGGGATAACAATGAGCAGTTCTTC
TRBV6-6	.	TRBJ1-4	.	CASSYSPGIGEKLFF	TGTGCCAGCAGTTACTCGCCGGGGATAGGTGAAAAACTGTTTTTT
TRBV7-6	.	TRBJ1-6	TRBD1	CASSLGGQGTNSPLHF	TGTGCCAGCAGCTTAGGCGGACAGGGGACCAATTCACCCCTCCACTTT
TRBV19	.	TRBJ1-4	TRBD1	CASSAGGTGANEKLFF	TGTGCCAGTAGTGCCGGTGGGACAGGCGCTAATGAAAAACTGTTTTTT
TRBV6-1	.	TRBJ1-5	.	CASSEARKVTYSNQPQHF	TGTGCCAGCAGTGAAGCGAGGAAGGTGACATATAGCAATCAGCCCCAGCATTTT
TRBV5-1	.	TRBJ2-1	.	CASSLSGNEQFF	TGCGCCAGCAGCTTGTCCGGCAATGAGCAGTTCTTC
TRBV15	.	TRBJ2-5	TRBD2	CATSRVSGGAQTQYF	TGTGCCACCAGCAGAGTTAGCGGGGGGGCGCAGACCCAGTACTTC
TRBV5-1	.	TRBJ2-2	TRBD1	CASSKTGPPGELFF	TGCGCCAGCAGCAAGACAGGGCCCCCCGGGGAGCTGTTTTTT
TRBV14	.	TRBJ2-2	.	CASSQVAVANTGELFF	TGTGCCAGCAGCCAAGTTGCGGTCGCGAACACCGGGGAGCTGTTTTTT
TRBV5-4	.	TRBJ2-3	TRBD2	CASSLVLAGRTDTQYF	TGTGCCAGCAGCTTGGTTCTAGCGGGAAGGACAGATACGCAGTATTTT
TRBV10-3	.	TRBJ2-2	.	CAISEQTGTGELFF	TGTGCCATCAGTGAGCAAACTGGCACCGGGGAGCTGTTTTTT
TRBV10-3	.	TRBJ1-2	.	CAISVGPREGYTF	TGTGCCATCAGTGTAGGGCCAAGGGAAGGCTACACCTTC
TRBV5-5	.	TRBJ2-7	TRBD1	CASSPGTGVSYEQYF	TGTGCCAGCAGCCCCGGGACAGGGGTCTCCTACGAGCAGTACTTC
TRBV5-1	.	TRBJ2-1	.	CASTERPISYNEQFF	TGCGCCAGCACCGAACGGCCTATCTCCTACAATGAGCAGTTCTTC
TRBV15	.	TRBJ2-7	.	CATSRDREYYEQYF	TGTGCCACCAGCAGAGACAGGGAATACTACGAGCAGTACTTC
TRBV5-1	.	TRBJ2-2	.	CASSLEIGDFGGELFF	TGCGCCAGCAGCTTGGAAATAGGTGATTTCGGCGGGGAGCTGTTTTTT
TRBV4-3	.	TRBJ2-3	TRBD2	CASSQDASGRTDTQYF	TGCGCCAGCAGCCAAGACGCTAGCGGGAGGACAGATACGCAGTATTTT
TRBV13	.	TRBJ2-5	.	CASSLRLIHLQETQYF	TGTGCCAGCAGCCTCCGACTAATACACCTCCAAGAGACCCAGTACTTC
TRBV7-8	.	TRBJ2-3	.	CASNLYAGWGTDTQYF	TGTGCCAGCAACCTATATGCGGGATGGGGCACAGATACGCAGTATTTT
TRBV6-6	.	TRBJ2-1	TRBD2	CASRGGGKYNEQFF	TGTGCCAGCAGAGGCGGGGGGAAGTACAATGAGCAGTTCTTC
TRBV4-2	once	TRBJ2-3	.	CASSQALAATDTQYF	TGTGCCAGCAGCCAAGCACTAGCAGCCACAGATACGCAGTATTTT
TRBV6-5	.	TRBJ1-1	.	CASSYRGEAFF	TGTGCCAGCAGTTACAGGGGTGAAGCTTTCTTT
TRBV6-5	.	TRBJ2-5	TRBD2	CASSRRTSGQETQYF	TGTGCCAGCAGCAGGAGGACTAGCGGGCAAGAGACCCAGTACTTC
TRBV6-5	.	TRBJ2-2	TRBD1	CASSYSDRTDTGELFF	TGTGCCAGCAGTTACTCGGACAGGACTGACACCGGGGAGCTGTTTTTT
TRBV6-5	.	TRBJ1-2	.	CASTDSFYGYTF	TGTGCCAGCACGGACAGTTTCTATGGCTACACCTTC
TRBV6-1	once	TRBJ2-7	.	CASSPTYEQYF	TGTGCCAGCTCTCCTACCTACGAGCAGTACTTC
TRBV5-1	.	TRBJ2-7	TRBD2	CASSWTSGNYEQYF	TGCGCCAGCAGCTGGACTAGCGGAAACTACGAGCAGTACTTC
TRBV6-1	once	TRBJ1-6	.	CASSEALSPLHF	TGTGCCAGCAGTGAAGCTCTGTCACCCCTCCACTTT
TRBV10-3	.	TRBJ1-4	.	CAISPGYGEKLFF	TGTGCCATCAGCCCGGGCTACGGGGAAAAACTGTTTTTT
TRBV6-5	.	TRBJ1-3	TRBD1	CASSPDRDSGNTIYF	TGTGCCAGCAGTCCCGACAGGGACTCTGGAAACACCATATATTTT
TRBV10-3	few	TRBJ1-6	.	CAISESLTKSPLHF	TGTGCCATCAGTGAGTCGTTGACGAAGTCACCCCTCCACTTT
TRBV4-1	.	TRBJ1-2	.	CASSQEGQRGNGYTF	TGCGCCAGCAGCCAAGAAGGACAGCGAGGGAATGGCTACACCTTC
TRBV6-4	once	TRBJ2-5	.	CASIEGMEETQYF	TGTGCCAGCATTGAGGGGATGGAAGAGACCCAGTACTTC
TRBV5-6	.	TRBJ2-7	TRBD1	CASSLTGNAYEQYF	TGTGCCAGCAGCCTGACAGGGAATGCCTACGAGCAGTACTTC
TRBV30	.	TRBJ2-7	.	CAWTPGQLFAEQYF	TGTGCCTGGACCCCGGGCCAACTATTCGCCGAGCAGTACTTC
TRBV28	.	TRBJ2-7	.	CASSLKTPYEQYF	TGTGCCAGCAGTTTAAAAACCCCCTACGAGCAGTACTTC
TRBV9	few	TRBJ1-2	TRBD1	CASSLTGANYGYTF	TGTGCCAGCAGCCTCACAGGGGCGAACTATGGCTACACCTTC